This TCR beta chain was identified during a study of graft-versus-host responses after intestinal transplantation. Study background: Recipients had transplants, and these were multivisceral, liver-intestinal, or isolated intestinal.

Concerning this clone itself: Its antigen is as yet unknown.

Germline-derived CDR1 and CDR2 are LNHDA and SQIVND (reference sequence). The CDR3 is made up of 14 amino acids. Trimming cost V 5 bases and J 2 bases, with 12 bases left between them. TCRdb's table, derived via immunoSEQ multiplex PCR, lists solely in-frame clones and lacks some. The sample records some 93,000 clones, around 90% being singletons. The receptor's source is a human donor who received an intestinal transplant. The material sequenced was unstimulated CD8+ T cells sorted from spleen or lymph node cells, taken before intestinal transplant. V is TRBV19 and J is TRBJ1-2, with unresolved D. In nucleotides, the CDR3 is TGTGCCAGTAGTTTCCGCGGGGAGAACTATGGCTACACCTTC. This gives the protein CASSFRGENYGYTF.